This TCR beta chain was observed in a study of T cells in Graves' hyperthyroidism and ophthalmopathy. Study background: Peripheral blood samples were taken at initial diagnosis, prior to any treatment. Study-wide points: Most thyroid clonotypes expanded above 0.001 appeared in blood too.

Template material for amplifying TCR beta CDR3 regions consisted of RNA transcripts. First-round RT-PCR with HTBI primers amplified the TCR CDR3 region. A single record per CDR3 protein comes from TCRdb applying MiXCR to the multiplex PCR reads. The sample has about 590,000 distinct CDR3 sequences; 15% to 19% are singletons. Researchers barred patients who had uncontrolled infection, other autoimmune disease, pregnancy or lactation. CDR1 is SGHKS, CDR2 YYEKEE, per germline (reference sequence). V was shortened by 4 bases and J by 5 bases, with 15 bases between the two germline ends. The CDR3 sequence is 15 residues long. Remarks on this clonotype: Antigen unknown. Since a much larger clone is just one base distant, this may be a read error.

The TCR comes from a woman aged 25 to 39 with Graves' hyperthyroidism. The chain joins TRBV5-5 to TRBJ1-4, with D possibly matching TRBD1 (6 bases). Source material: blood. The CDR3 protein is CASSRRDTTNEKLFF. CDR3 DNA: TGTGCCAGCAGCCGCCGGGACACCACGAATGAAAAACTGTTTTTT.